One and the same sample provided the 27 T cell receptor beta chains below, sequenced in a study of blood T cell repertoires in COVID-19. Clones were read by immunoSEQ multiplex PCR, and TCRdb kept only the in-frame ones, dropping some. The sample has roughly 250,000 clones, around nine tenths seen once; the top ten hold around 2%. Sequenced: PBMCs or T cells enriched from blood (not recorded which). Source of these receptors: a young woman who had recovered from COVID-19.

This chain connects TRBV5-1 to TRBJ1-3; TRBD1 is a possible D gene (5 bases). The V end was cut by 0 bases, the J end by 0 bases, with 10 bases between. Germline V gene sequence: CDR1 SGHRS, CDR2 YFSETQ. The CDR3 consists of 16 residues. The CDR3 protein is CASSLGSGISGNTIYF. Written as DNA, the CDR3 is TGCGCCAGCAGCTTGGGCTCAGGGATCTCTGGAAACACCATATATTTT.

The chain links TRBV6-5 to TRBJ2-2, with D perhaps TRBD1 (5 bases). There are 13 residues in the CDR3. CDR1 is MNHEY and CDR2 is SVGAGI in the germline V gene. V was shortened by 7 bases and J by 5 bases, with 11 bases between the two germline ends. CDR3 loop: CASNPPGTGELFF. The CDR3 DNA is TGTGCCAGCAATCCACCAGGGACCGGGGAGCTGTTTTTT.

The J gene is TRBJ2-2, the V gene TRBV6-4; D gene ambiguous. Trimming removed 2 bases from V and 6 bases from J, with 4 bases in between. Per the germline V gene, CDR1 is MRHNA and CDR2 is SNTAGT. The CDR3 is 12 amino acids. The DNA of the CDR3 is TGTGCCAGCAGTGACCCTGCCGGGGAGCTGTTTTTT. The encoded protein is CASSDPAGELFF.

The chain recombines TRBV25-1 with TRBJ2-5, with D possibly matching TRBD1 (5 bases). This CDR3 has 14 residues. V lost 3 bases to trimming and J lost 3 bases, with 11 bases between them. Germline values: CDR1 MGHDK, CDR2 SYGVNS. CDR3 in DNA: TGTGCCAGCAGTGATCCGACCAGGGAAGAGACCCAGTACTTC. Translating it yields CASSDPTREETQYF.

V is TRBV10-1 and J is TRBJ1-2, with TRBD1 identical over 8 bases. With V trimmed by 7 bases and J by 6 bases, 13 bases remained unmatched. The CDR3 spans 15 residues. Germline CDR1 and CDR2: WNHNN and SYGVQD (reference sequence). In DNA form, the CDR3 reads TGCGCCAGCACCGAGGGGGGGCAGGGGGCGAATGGCTACACCTTC. It codes for CASTEGGQGANGYTF.

This chain connects TRBV18 to TRBJ1-1; 8 bases are a match to TRBD1. The V and J ends lost 3 bases and 0 bases, in that order; junction bases with no gene match: 6. The CDR3 is made up of 16 amino acids. Germline V gives CDR1 KGHSH, CDR2 LQKENI. CDR3 region: CASSPIQGDMNTEAFF. The CDR3 nucleotides are TGTGCCAGCTCACCGATACAGGGGGATATGAACACTGAAGCTTTCTTT.

The chain joins TRBV19 to TRBJ2-1; 7 bases fit TRBD2. The length of the CDR3 is 12 residues. The junction had 2 bases not matched to a gene; V was cut back by 6 bases and J by 6 bases. Germline V lookup: CDR1 LNHDA, CDR2 SQIVND (reference sequence). The CDR3 DNA reads TGTGCCAGTAGGGGAGGGTCCAATGAGCAGTTCTTC. As protein: CASRGGSNEQFF.

V gene TRBV18 combines with J gene TRBJ1-5, with a weak D call TRBD1 (6 bases). Germline lookup yields CDR1 KGHSH and CDR2 LQKENI. The CDR3 consists of 14 residues. Trimming removed 3 bases from V and 7 bases from J, with 13 bases in between. CDR3 amino acids: CASSPWTVEQPQHF. The CDR3 DNA reads TGTGCCAGCTCACCCTGGACAGTCGAACAGCCCCAGCATTTT. Drawing the rest from reference TRBV18 and TRBJ1-5, the complete variable domain is NAGVMQNPRHLVRRRGQEARLRCSPMKGHSHVYWYRQLPEEGLKFMVYLQKENIIDESGMPKERFSAEFPKEGPSILRIQQVVRGDSAAYFCASSPWTVEQPQHFGDGTRLSIL.

This clone was observed a handful of times. This chain uses TRBV28 with TRBJ2-7, with 14 bases aligning to TRBD2. The germline CDR1 and CDR2 sequences are MDHEN and SYDVKM. Losses at the gene ends were 5 bases for V and 2 bases for J; bases not matched to a gene: 2. This CDR3 contains 15 residues. Written as DNA, the CDR3 is TGTGCCAGCAGTCGGGGACTAGCGGGAGCCTACGAGCAGTACTTC. Protein product: CASSRGLAGAYEQYF.

This chain joins TRBV18 and TRBJ2-2, with TRBD2 matching over 13 bases. After removal of 3 bases from V and 5 bases from J, the junction contained 18 bases not matched to a gene. Looked up from germline, CDR1 is KGHSH and CDR2 is LQKENI. The CDR3 is made up of 21 amino acids. This CDR3 is CASSPQGQGYLTSGRTGELFF. Here the CDR3 DNA reads TGTGCCAGCTCACCGCAGGGACAAGGATATTTGACTAGCGGGAGGACCGGGGAGCTGTTTTTT.

This chain joins TRBV2 and TRBJ2-5; TRBD2 might be the D (6 bases). Looked up from germline, CDR1 is SNHLY and CDR2 is FYNNEI. The CDR3 sequence is 16 residues long. V lost 6 bases to trimming and J lost 4 bases, with 21 bases between them. CDR3 in amino acids: CASRVSGSGYGETQYF. In DNA form, the CDR3 reads TGTGCCAGCAGGGTCTCTGGAAGCGGGTACGGAGAGACCCAGTACTTC. The full variable domain, its missing parts supplied by reference TRBV2 and TRBJ2-5, is EPEVTQTPSHQVTQMGQEVILRCVPISNHLYFYWYRQILGQKVEFLVSFYNNEISEKSEIFDDQFSVERPDGSNFTLKIRSTKLEDSAMYFCASRVSGSGYGETQYFGPGTRLLVL.

This clone was detected only a few times. The rearrangement joins TRBV28 to TRBJ2-3; 8 positions match TRBD2. Trimming cost V 7 bases and J 2 bases; bases outside gene matches: 5. Germline values: CDR1 MDHEN, CDR2 SYDVKM. The CDR3 loop spans 14 amino acids. The CDR3 protein is CASTRGGFTDTQYF. Written as DNA, the CDR3 is TGTGCCAGCACCCGGGGGGGCTTCACAGATACGCAGTATTTT.

CDR3 residues: CASSLTRTWEKLFF. In DNA form, the CDR3 reads TGTGCCAGCAGTCTTACCCGGACTTGGGAAAAACTGTTTTTT. This chain joins TRBV27 and TRBJ1-4; D is uncertain. V lost 5 bases to trimming and J lost 8 bases, with 15 bases between them. Germline CDR1 and CDR2: MNHEY and SMNVEV (reference sequence). This CDR3 contains 14 residues.

Concerning this clone itself: Other nucleotide sequences from this sample produce the same CDR3. This chain joins TRBV4-3 and TRBJ1-1, with a weak D call TRBD1 (6 bases). Germline V gene lookup returns CDR1 LGHNA and CDR2 YSLEER. Trimming took off 3 bases at V and 5 bases at J, with 10 bases between the two ends. The CDR3 spans 13 residues. CDR3 amino acids: CASSQDRGTEAFF. The CDR3 DNA reads TGCGCCAGCAGCCAGGATAGGGGGACTGAAGCTTTCTTT.

The genes are TRBV7-8 and TRBJ1-1; D not certain. CDR1 is SGHVS and CDR2 is FQNEAQ in the germline V gene. CDR3 size: 14 residues. The V end was cut by 0 bases, the J end by 1 base, with 6 bases between. Written as DNA, the CDR3 is TGTGCCAGCAGCTTAGCGCGATGGAACACTGAAGCTTTCTTT. Amino acids: CASSLARWNTEAFF.

This rearrangement joins TRBV11-1 to TRBJ1-3; D not resolved. The CDR3 is made up of 15 amino acids. V was trimmed by 2 bases and J by 1 base, leaving 9 bases between them. Looked up from germline, CDR1 is SGHAT and CDR2 is FQDESV (reference sequence). The CDR3 loop reads CASSLTTISGNTIYF. CDR3 nucleotides: TGTGCCAGCAGCTTAACAACGATTTCTGGAAACACCATATATTTT.

A single count supports this clone. The V gene is TRBV5-4, the J gene TRBJ2-1, with TRBD2 identical over 8 bases. The CDR3 consists of 14 residues. Losses at the gene ends were 2 bases for V and 7 bases for J; bases not matched to a gene: 5. Germline loops: CDR1 SGHNT, CDR2 YYREEE (reference sequence). DNA for the CDR3: TGTGCCAGCAGCTTAAGGCTAGCGGGTAATGAGCAGTTCTTC. Protein sequence: CASSLRLAGNEQFF.

This clone was counted once. The gene calls are TRBV11-2 and TRBJ2-5; D might be TRBD2 (6 bases). The V end was cut by 1 base, the J end by 4 bases, with 16 bases between. The CDR3 consists of 16 residues. The V gene's germline CDR1 is SGHAT and CDR2 FQNNGV. The CDR3 DNA reads as TGTGCCAGCAGCTTAGGTACGGGACTCGTTGGAGAGACCCAGTACTTC. Its translation is CASSLGTGLVGETQYF.

The genes are TRBV5-8 and TRBJ2-3, with a tentative D call TRBD1 (6 bases). This CDR3 has 14 residues. Germline CDR1 and CDR2: SGHTS and YDEGEE. Trimming took off 4 bases at V and 4 bases at J, with 13 bases between the two ends. CDR3 nucleotide sequence: TGTGCCAGCAGCCACAGGGTGGGGGCAGATACGCAGTATTTT. Translated, it gives CASSHRVGADTQYF.

The rearrangement uses TRBV15 and TRBJ2-4; D ambiguous. The germline V gene encodes CDR1 LNHNV and CDR2 YYDKDF (reference sequence). V lost 11 bases to trimming and J lost 1 base, with 12 bases between them. This CDR3 is built from 13 residues. The CDR3 region has the DNA TGTGCCTCAGGTGGTTGGGCCAAAAACATTCAGTACTTC. Amino acids: CASGGWAKNIQYF.

The chain couples TRBV3-1 (or the pseudogene TRBV3-2) to TRBJ1-2; 7 bases align to TRBD1. Per germline, CDR1 LGHDT and CDR2 YNNKEL (reference sequence). V lost 3 bases and J lost 5; bases outside the gene matches: 6. The CDR3 length is 14 residues. CDR3 DNA: TGTGCCAGCAGCCAGGGGACAGCAAATTATGGCTACACCTTC. As protein: CASSQGTANYGYTF.

The rearrangement uses TRBV2 and TRBJ2-3; 11 bases are a match to TRBD2. CDR1 is SNHLY, CDR2 FYNNEI, per germline. The CDR3 runs to 15 residues. V was clipped by 8 bases and J by 4 bases; unmatched bases: 8. The CDR3 sequence: CASGGLAGGPDTQYF. The CDR3 DNA reads TGTGCCAGCGGGGGGCTAGCGGGAGGACCAGATACGCAGTATTTT.

This clone was recorded once. This chain uses TRBV5-4 with TRBJ2-3; 7 bases map to TRBD1. The ends lost 3 bases at V and 0 bases at J; junction bases unmatched: 1. The CDR3 is 14 amino acids. Germline lookup yields CDR1 SGHNT and CDR2 YYREEE (reference sequence). The CDR3 loop is CASSSTGSTDTQYF. CDR3 DNA: TGTGCCAGCAGCTCGACAGGGAGCACAGATACGCAGTATTTT.

The chain employs TRBV6-2 or TRBV6-3 and TRBJ2-2; the match to TRBD1 covers 9 bases. Germline CDR1 and CDR2: MNHEY and SVGEGT. V lost 2 bases, J lost 7 bases, and 11 bases stayed unmatched. The CDR3 is 17 amino acids. The CDR3 bases are TGTGCCAGCAGTTACGCTCCCCCCGGGACAGGGTACGGGGAGCTGTTTTTT. Translated: CASSYAPPGTGYGELFF.

The rearrangement joins TRBV5-1 to TRBJ2-7; 10 bases line up with TRBD2. The CDR3 has 15 amino acids. V lost 5 bases, J lost 4 bases, and 9 bases stayed unmatched. The germline V gene has CDR1 SGHRS and CDR2 YFSETQ. The CDR3 region has the DNA TGCGCCAGCAGAAGCGATAGCGGGAGGTCTTACGAGCAGTACTTC. It codes for CASRSDSGRSYEQYF.

The chain recombines TRBV27 with TRBJ1-3; 8 bases map to TRBD1. The CDR3 loop spans 15 amino acids. The V gene's germline CDR1 is MNHEY and CDR2 SMNVEV (reference sequence). J gave up 0 bases and V 6 bases, and 4 bases lay outside the gene matches. CDR3 bases: TGTGCCAGCAGCCCGACAGGGGCCTCTGGAAACACCATATATTTT. Protein product: CASSPTGASGNTIYF.

This clone was detected only once. J is TRBJ2-7 and V is TRBV2; D not resolved. V was cut by 5 bases and J by 7 bases, with 9 bases left in between. Germline values: CDR1 SNHLY, CDR2 FYNNEI. The CDR3 length is 11 residues. CDR3 in amino acids: CASSYSAEQYF. The CDR3 DNA reads as TGTGCCAGCAGTTACTCTGCGGAGCAGTACTTC.